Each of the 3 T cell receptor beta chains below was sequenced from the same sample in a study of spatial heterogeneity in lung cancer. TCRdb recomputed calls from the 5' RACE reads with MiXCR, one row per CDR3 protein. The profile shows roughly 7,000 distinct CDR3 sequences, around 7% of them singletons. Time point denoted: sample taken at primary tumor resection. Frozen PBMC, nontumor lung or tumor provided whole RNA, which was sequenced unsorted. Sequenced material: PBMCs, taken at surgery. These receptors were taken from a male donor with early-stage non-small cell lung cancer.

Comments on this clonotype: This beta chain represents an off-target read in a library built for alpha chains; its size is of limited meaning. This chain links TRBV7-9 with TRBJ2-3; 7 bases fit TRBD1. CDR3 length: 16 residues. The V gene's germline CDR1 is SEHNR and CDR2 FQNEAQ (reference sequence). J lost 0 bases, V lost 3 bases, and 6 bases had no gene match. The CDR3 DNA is TGTGCCAGCAGCTTGGCACAGGGGTTGAGCACAGATACGCAGTATTTT. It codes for CASSLAQGLSTDTQYF.

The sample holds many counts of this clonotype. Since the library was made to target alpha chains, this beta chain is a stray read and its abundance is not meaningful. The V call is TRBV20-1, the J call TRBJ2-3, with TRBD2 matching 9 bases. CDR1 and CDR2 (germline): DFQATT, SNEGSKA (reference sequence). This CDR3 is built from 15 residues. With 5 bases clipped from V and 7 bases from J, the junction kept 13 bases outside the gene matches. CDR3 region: CSAPPGTSKANTQYF. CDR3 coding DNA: TGCAGTGCTCCGCCAGGGACTAGCAAGGCAAATACGCAGTATTTT.

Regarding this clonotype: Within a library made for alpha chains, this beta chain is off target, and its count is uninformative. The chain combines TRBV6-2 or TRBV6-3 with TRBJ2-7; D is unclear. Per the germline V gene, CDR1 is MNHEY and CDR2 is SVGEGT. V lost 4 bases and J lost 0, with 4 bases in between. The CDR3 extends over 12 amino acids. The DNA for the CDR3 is TGTGCCAGCAGTTCCTTCTCCTACGAGCAGTACTTC. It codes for CASSSFSYEQYF.